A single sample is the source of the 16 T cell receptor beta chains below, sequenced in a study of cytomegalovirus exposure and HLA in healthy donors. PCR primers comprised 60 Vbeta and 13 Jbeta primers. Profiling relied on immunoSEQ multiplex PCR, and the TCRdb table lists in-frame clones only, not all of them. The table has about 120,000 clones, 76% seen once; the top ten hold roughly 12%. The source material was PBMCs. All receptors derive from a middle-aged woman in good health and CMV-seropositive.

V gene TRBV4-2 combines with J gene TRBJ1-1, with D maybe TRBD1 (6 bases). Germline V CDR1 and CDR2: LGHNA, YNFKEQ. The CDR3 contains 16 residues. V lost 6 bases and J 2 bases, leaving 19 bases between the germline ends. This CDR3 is CASRSDRSLPNTEAFF. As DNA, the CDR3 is TGTGCCAGCAGGTCCGACAGGAGCCTTCCCAACACTGAAGCTTTCTTT.

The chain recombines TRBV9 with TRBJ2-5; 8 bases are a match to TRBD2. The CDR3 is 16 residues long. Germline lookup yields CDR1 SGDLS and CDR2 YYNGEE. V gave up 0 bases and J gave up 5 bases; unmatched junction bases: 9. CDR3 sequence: CASSVGVGGASETQYF. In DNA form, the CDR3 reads TGTGCCAGCAGCGTAGGGGTCGGGGGGGCCTCGGAGACCCAGTACTTC.

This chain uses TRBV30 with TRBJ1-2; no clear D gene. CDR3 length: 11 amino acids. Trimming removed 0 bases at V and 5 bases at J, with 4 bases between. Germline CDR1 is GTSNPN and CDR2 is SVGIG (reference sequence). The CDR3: CAWSVSYGYTF. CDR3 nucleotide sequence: TGTGCCTGGAGTGTTTCGTATGGCTACACCTTC.

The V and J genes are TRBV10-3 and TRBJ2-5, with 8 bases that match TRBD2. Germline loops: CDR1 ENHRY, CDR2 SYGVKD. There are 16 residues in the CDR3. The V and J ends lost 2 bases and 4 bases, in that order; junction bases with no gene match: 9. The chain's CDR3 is CAISEHNGGAPETQYF. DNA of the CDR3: TGTGCCATCAGTGAGCACAACGGGGGGGCCCCAGAGACCCAGTACTTC.

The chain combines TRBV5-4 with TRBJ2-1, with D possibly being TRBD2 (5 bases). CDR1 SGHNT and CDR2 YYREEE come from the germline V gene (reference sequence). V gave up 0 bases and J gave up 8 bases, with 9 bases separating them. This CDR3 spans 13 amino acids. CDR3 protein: CASSLDVGDEQFF. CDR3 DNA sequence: TGTGCCAGCAGCTTGGACGTGGGAGATGAGCAGTTCTTC. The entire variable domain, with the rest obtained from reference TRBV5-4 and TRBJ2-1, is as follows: ETGVTQSPTHLIKTRGQQVTLRCSSQSGHNTVSWYQQALGQGPQFIFQYYREEENGRGNFPPRFSGLQFPNYSSELNVNALELDDSALYLCASSLDVGDEQFFGPGTRLTVL.

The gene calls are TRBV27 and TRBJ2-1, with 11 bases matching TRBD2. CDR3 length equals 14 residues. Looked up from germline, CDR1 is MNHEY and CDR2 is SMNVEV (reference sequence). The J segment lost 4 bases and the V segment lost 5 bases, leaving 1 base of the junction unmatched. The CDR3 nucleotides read TGTGCCAGCAGTCGGACTAGCGGGTACAATGAGCAGTTCTTC. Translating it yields CASSRTSGYNEQFF.

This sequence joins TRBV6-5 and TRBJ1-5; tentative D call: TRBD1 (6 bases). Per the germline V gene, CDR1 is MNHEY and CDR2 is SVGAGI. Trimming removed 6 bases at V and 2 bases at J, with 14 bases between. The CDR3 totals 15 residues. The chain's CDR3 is CASRNRGSGNQPQHF. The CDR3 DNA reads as TGTGCCAGCAGAAATAGGGGGTCTGGCAATCAGCCCCAGCATTTT.

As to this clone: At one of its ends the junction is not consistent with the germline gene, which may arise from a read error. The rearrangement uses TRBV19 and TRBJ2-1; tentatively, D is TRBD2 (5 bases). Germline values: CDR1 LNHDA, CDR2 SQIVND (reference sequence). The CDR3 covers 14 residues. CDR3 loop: CASSIDLSPTAGIF. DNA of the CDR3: TGTGCCAGTAGTATAGATCTGAGTCCGACCGCCGGGATCTTC.

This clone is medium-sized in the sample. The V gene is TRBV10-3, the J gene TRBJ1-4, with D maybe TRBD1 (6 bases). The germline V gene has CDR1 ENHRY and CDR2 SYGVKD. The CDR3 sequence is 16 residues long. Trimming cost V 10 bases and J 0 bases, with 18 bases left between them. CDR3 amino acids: CATKGGARSTNEKLFF. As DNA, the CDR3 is TGTGCCACCAAGGGGGGGGCCCGATCAACTAATGAAAAACTGTTTTTT.

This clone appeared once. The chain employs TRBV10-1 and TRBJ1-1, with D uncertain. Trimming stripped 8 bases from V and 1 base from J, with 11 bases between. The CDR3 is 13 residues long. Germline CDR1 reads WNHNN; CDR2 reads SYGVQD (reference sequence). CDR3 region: CASSPNGNTEAFF. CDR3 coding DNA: TGCGCCAGCTCCCCTAATGGGAACACTGAAGCTTTCTTT.

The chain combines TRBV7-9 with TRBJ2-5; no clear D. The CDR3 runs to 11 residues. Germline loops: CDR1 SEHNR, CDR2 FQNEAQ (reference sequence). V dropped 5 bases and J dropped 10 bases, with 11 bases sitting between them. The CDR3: CASSPLMSQYF. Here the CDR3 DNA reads TGTGCCAGCAGCCCGTTGATGAGCCAGTACTTC.

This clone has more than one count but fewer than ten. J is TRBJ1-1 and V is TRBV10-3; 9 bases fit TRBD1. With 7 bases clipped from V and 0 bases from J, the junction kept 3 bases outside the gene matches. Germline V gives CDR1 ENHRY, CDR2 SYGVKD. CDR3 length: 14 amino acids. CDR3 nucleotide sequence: TGTGCCATCAAGGGACAGGGCCTGAACACTGAAGCTTTCTTT. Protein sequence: CAIKGQGLNTEAFF.

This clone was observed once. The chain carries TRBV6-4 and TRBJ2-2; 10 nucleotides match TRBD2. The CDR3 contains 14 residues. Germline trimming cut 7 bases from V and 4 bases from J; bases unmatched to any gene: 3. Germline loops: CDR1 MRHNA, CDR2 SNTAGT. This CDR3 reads CASTGTSVTGELFF. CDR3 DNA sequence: TGTGCCAGCACAGGGACTAGCGTCACCGGGGAGCTGTTTTTT.

This CDR3 is CASGLEAREQYF. The CDR3 coding sequence is TGTGCTAGTGGTTTAGAAGCCCGCGAGCAGTACTTC. The chain links TRBV12-5 to TRBJ2-7; D is unclear. This CDR3 has 12 amino acids. Germline-derived CDR1 and CDR2 are LGHNT and FRNRAP. The V end lost 3 bases, the J end lost 6 bases, and 9 bases lay between the germline ends.

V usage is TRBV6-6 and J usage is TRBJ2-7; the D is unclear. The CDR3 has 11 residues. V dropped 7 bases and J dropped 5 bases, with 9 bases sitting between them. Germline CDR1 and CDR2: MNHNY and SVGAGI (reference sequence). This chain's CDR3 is CASNRYNEQYF. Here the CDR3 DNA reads TGTGCCAGCAACCGCTATAACGAGCAGTACTTC.

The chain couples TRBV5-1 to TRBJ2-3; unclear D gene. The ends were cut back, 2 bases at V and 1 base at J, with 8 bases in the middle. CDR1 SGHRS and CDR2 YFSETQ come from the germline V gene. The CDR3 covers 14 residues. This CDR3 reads CASSFTQGTDTQYF. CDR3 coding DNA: TGCGCCAGCAGCTTTACTCAGGGCACAGATACGCAGTATTTT.